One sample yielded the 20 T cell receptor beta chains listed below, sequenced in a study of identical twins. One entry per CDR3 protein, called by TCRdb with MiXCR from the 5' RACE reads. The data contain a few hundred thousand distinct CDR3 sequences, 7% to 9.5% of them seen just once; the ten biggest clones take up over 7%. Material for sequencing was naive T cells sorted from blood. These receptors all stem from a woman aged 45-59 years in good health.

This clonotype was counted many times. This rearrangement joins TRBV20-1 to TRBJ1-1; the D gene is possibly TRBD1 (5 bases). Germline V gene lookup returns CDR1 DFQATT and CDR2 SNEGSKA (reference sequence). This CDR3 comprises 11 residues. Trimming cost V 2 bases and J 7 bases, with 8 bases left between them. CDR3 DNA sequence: TGCAGTGCTAGATTCAGGGATGAAGCTTTCTTT. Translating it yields CSARFRDEAFF.

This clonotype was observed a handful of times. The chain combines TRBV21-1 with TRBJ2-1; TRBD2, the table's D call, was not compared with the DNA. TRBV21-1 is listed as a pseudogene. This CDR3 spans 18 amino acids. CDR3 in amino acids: CASSNVAGTERKNNEQFF. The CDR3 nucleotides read TGTGCCAGCAGCAATGTGGCGGGGACCGAGCGGAAAAACAATGAGCAGTTCTTC.

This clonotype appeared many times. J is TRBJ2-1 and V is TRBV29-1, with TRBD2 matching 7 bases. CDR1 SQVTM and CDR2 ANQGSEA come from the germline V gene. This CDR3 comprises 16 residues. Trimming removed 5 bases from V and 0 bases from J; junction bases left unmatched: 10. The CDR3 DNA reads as TGCAGCGTTTATACTAGCGATCCTAGCTCCTACAATGAGCAGTTCTTC. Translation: CSVYTSDPSSYNEQFF.

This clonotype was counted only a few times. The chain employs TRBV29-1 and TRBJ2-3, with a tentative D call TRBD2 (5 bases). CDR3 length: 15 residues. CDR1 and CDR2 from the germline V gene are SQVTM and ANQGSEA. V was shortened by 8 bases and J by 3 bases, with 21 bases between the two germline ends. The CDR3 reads CSPWERESCTDTQYF. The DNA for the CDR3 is TGCAGCCCCTGGGAACGGGAAAGTTGTACAGATACGCAGTATTTT.

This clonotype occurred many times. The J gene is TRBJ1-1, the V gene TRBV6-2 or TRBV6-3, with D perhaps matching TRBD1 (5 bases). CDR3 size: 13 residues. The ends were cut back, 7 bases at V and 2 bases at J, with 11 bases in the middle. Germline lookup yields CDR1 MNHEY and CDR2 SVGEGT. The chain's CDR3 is CASKGRINTEAFF. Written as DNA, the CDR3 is TGTGCCAGCAAGGGGAGGATAAACACTGAAGCTTTCTTT.

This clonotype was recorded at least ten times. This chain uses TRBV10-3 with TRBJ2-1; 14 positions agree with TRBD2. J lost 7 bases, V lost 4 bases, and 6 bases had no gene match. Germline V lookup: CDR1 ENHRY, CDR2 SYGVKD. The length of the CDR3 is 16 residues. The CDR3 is CAISGDGTSGSNEQFF. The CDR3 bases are TGTGCCATCAGTGGGGACGGGACTAGCGGGAGTAATGAGCAGTTCTTC.

The CDR3 is CATSGQLLSDTQYF. For the CDR3, the DNA is TGTGCCACCAGCGGACAGCTCCTCTCAGATACGCAGTATTTT. This sequence joins TRBV15 and TRBJ2-3; TRBD1 is a possible D gene (6 bases). The CDR3 has 14 residues. Trimming cost V 5 bases and J 4 bases, with 13 bases left between them. Per the germline V gene, CDR1 is LNHNV and CDR2 is YYDKDF (reference sequence).

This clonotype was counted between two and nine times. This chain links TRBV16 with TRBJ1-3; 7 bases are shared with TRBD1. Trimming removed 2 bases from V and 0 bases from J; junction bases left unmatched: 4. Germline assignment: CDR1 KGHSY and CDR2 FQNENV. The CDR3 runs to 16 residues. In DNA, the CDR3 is TGTGCCAGCAGCCAACCGGGACAGTTCTCTGGAAACACCATATATTTT. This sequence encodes CASSQPGQFSGNTIYF.

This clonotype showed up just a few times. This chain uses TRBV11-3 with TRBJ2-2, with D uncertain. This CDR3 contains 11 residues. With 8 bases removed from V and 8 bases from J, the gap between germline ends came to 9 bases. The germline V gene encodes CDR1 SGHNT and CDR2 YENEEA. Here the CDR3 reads CASGVRGELFF. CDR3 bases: TGTGCCAGCGGTGTAAGAGGGGAGCTGTTTTTT. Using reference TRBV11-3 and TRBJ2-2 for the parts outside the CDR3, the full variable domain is EAGVVQSPRYKIIEKKQPVAFWCNPISGHNTLYWYLQNLGQGPELLIRYENEEAVDDSQLPKDRFSAERLKGVDSTLKIQPAELGDSAVYLCASGVRGELFFGEGSRLTVL.

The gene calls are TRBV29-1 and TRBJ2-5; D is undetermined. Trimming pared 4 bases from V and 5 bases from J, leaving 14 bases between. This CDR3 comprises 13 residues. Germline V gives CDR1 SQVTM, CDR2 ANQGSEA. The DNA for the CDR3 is TGCAGCGTTGGCCTGCGCGGCGATGAGACCCAGTACTTC. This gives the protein CSVGLRGDETQYF.

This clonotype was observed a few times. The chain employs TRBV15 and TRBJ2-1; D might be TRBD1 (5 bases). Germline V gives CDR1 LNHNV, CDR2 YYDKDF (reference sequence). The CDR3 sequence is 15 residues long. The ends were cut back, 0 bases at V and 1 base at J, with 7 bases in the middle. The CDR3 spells CATSREQESYNEQFF. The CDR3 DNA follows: TGTGCCACCAGCAGAGAACAGGAGTCCTACAATGAGCAGTTCTTC.

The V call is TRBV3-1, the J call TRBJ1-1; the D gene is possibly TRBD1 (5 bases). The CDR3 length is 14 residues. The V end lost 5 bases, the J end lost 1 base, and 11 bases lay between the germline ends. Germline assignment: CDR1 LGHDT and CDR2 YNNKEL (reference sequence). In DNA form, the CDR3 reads TGTGCCAGCAGCGAGCTTGACAGGAACACTGAAGCTTTCTTT. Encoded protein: CASSELDRNTEAFF.

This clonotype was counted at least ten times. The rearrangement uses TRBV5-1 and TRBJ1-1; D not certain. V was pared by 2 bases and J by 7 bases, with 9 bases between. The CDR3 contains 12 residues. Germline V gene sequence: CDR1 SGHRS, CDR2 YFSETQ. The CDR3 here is CASSLLPGEAFF. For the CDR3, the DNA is TGCGCCAGCAGCTTACTCCCAGGTGAAGCTTTCTTT.

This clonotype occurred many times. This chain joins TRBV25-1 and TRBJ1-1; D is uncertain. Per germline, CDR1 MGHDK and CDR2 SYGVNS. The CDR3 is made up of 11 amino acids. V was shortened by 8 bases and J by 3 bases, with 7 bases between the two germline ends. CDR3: CASAWDTEAFF. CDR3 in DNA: TGTGCCAGCGCTTGGGACACTGAAGCTTTCTTT.

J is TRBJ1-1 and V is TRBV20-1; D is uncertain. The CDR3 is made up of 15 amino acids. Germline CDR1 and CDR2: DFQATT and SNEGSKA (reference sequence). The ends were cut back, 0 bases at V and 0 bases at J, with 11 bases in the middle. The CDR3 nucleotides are TGCAGTGCTAGAGATTCGACTATTATGAACACTGAAGCTTTCTTT. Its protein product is CSARDSTIMNTEAFF.

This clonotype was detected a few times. The CDR3 DNA reads as TGTGCCAGCAGTTACTCGAAGGGTAGCGGATCAGGAGAGACCCAGTACTTC. This codes for CASSYSKGSGSGETQYF. The chain couples TRBV6-2 or TRBV6-3 to TRBJ2-5, with D tentatively TRBD2 (6 bases). Germline-derived CDR1 and CDR2 are MNHEY and SVGEGT. This CDR3 contains 17 residues. V was trimmed by 0 bases and J by 4 bases, leaving 18 bases between them.

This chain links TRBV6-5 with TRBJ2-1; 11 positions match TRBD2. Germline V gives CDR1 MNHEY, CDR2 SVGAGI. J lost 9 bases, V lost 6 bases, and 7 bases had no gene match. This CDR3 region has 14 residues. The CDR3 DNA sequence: TGTGCCAGCAGCGAGACTAGCGGGGTTCTTGAGCAGTTCTTC. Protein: CASSETSGVLEQFF.

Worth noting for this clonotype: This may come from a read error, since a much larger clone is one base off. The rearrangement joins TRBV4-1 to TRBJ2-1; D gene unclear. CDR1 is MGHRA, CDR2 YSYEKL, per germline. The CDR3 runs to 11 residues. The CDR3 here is CASSHFNDQFF. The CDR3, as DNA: TGCGCCAGCAGCCATTTCAATGACCAGTTCTTC.

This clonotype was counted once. CDR3 sequence reads: CASSLVGWREAHYEQYV. DNA for the CDR3: TGTGCCAGCAGCTTAGTAGGGTGGCGGGAGGCCCACTACGAGCAGTACGTC. The chain employs TRBV7-2 and TRBJ2-7; 8 bases are shared with TRBD2. Germline V gene data show CDR1 as SGHTA and CDR2 as FQGNSA. V gave up 1 base and J gave up 3 bases; unmatched junction bases: 11. This CDR3 is built from 17 residues.

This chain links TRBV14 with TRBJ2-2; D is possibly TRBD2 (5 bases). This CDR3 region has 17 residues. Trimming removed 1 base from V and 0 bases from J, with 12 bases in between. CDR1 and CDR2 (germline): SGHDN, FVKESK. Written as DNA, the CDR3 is TGTGCCAGCAGCCAAGGGGTTTGGCGGGCGAACACCGGGGAGCTGTTTTTT. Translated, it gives CASSQGVWRANTGELFF.